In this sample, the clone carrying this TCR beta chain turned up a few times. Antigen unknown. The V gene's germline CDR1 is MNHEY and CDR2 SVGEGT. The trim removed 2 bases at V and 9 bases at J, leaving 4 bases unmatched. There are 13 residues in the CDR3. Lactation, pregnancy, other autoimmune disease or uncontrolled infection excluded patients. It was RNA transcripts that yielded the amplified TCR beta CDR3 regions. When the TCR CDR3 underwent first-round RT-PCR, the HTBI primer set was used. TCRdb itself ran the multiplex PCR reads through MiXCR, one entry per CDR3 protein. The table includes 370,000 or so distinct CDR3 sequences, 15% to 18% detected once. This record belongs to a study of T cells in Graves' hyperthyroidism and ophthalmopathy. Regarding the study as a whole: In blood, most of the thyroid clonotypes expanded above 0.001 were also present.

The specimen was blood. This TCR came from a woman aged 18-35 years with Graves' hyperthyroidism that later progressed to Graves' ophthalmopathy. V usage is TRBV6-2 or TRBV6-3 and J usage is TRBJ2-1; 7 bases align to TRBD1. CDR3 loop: CASSYPDRSEQFF. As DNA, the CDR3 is TGTGCCAGCAGTTACCCGGACAGGTCTGAGCAGTTCTTC.